This T cell receptor beta chain emerged from a study of T cells after yellow fever vaccination (dated by TCRdb to about 2019). Turning to the overall study: The SMART-Seq v4 Ultra Low Input RNA kit was used to prepare libraries from fractions with low cell numbers. Blood was drawn at multiple timepoints before and after primary and secondary immunization, with bulk PBMC replicates and cell subsets isolated. To follow T-cell clones before and after primary and booster YFV17D yellow fever vaccination, bulk TCR alpha and beta repertoires were sequenced over time. Two healthy male donors made up the cohort, one aged 18 to 29 years and the other aged 30 to 40 years.

TCR cDNA was synthesized by 5'RACE template switching, through which a universal primer site and unique molecular identifiers were introduced. Priming for cDNA synthesis came from both the TCR alpha and TCR beta constant segments. Library amplification involved two PCR steps, and the second step added sample barcodes and sequencing adapters. Sequencing of libraries was performed on Illumina HiSeq 2500 (2x100 bp) or NovaSeq (2x150 bp). Under the source paper's analysis protocol: Demultiplexing of reads and collapsing into UMI consensus sequences were performed with MIGEC, and V(D)J alignment was carried out with MiXCR. Vaccine-responding clonotypes were identified with edgeR using replicate PBMC samples, with FDR below 0.01 and a log2 fold change above 5 up to day 15 being required. CD4 or CD8 identity was assigned to each bulk clonotype according to whether the clonotype was present at higher abundance in the sequenced CD4 repertoire or the sequenced CD8 repertoire. TCRdb reworked the public reads: Q25 trimming with fastp, MiXCR clone assembly, productive beta chains retained. Identical CDR3 protein sequences are pooled into one entry, listed with their most common genes and DNA. The V and J calls come from TCRdb's annotation, not from the publication. The sample table holds hundreds of thousands of distinct CDR3 sequences, of which over 9% were seen once. The top ten clonotypes cover under 15% of the sample.

Study-wide conclusions, independent of this receptor: The secondary T-cell response was found to be weaker but faster than the primary response, with a peak reached on day 5 rather than on day 15. After the booster, most of the clones that had expanded following primary vaccination were detected again (around 95% of CD4 and 88% of CD8), which suggests that memory was broadly maintained. A small share of clonotypes occurred in both CD4 and CD8 compartments, likely arising from convergent recombination. FACS-sorted repertoires could contain abundant contaminating clonotypes from the bulk population, so computational filtering was required. The study included only a couple of donors, which limits how far the findings can be generalized.

The treatment or condition label for this specimen denotes: live attenuated yellow fever vaccine strain. At each blood-draw timepoint, two biological replicates of bulk PBMCs were collected. PBMCs were isolated from peripheral blood using a standard Ficoll-Paque protocol. RNA was extracted with TriZol from bulk PBMCs, CD4 and CD8 fractions, and dextramer-positive and dextramer-negative fractions. This clonotype has only a few counts. Its antigen is currently not known. No much larger clone is present one base from it, and per-base qualities are unavailable. V loses 7 bases, J loses 15 bases, and the germline ends lie 16 bases apart. Reading from cysteine to phenylalanine, the CDR3 counts 11 amino acids. Of the read, only the CDR3 DNA is kept; its 33 bases are in frame from base 1. CDR1 and CDR2 are read off the germline V gene as SNHLY and FYNNEI.

The V and J segments used are TRBV2 and TRBJ2-1, and possibly TRBD2, on 6 matching bases. The sequencing used PBMCs, collected on the day of the yellow fever booster vaccination. The receptor was derived from a man aged 30 to 45 who received the YFV17D yellow fever vaccine. In nucleotide form, the sequence is TGTGCCAGCACCGCGGGACTCCGCCCGTTCTTC. Its translation is CASTAGLRPFF.